The text below deals with one T cell receptor (beta chain). Its antigen is unknown. With a much larger clone just one base away, this may be a read error. The conserved final phenylalanine or tryptophan is absent from the CDR3, which likely points to a read error. These data are taken from a study of blood T cells in healthy people across ages. The authors ran a second PCR of roughly 6 to 12 cycles using a sample-barcoded 5' primer and a J-beta primer mix. Each CDR3 protein gets one entry after TCRdb re-called the 5' RACE reads with MiXCR. Among approximately 1.5 million distinct CDR3 sequences, 30% to 35% were seen once, and the ten largest hold around 11%. Study-wide points: It was the long-lived donors that had more naive CD4+ cells and higher diversity than aged donors.

The ends were cut back, 4 bases at V and 8 bases at J, with 11 bases in the middle. This CDR3 spans 13 amino acids. From germline, CDR1 is KGHDR and CDR2 SFDVKD. Each sample yielded at least 6 million isolated PBMCs. The sequence came from a woman aged 25 to 45 in good health. This sequence joins TRBV24-1 and TRBJ2-1; D gene ambiguous. The material sequenced was blood. This CDR3 is CATSDSPRDEQFC. The CDR3 nucleotides are TGTGCCACCAGTGACTCTCCACGCGATGAGCAGTTCTGC.